These 24 T cell receptor beta chains came from one sample sequenced in a study of human T cells and chemical hapten exposure. In TCRdb, the RACE reads were re-called with MiXCR into one record per CDR3 protein. The table shows 84,000 or so distinct CDR3 sequences, with 7.5% to 9.5% occurring only once. The time point here: pre-sensitization, week 0. The treatment denotes: therapeutic diphenylcyclopropenone sensitization with weekly scalp DPC. Specimen: whole blood, collected in connection with sensitization to the hapten diphenylcyclopropenone (DPC). All receptors derive from a man aged 40-55 years with alopecia areata. Some clones in this sample may be carry-over from other donors' samples.

This clonotype showed up many times. The V gene is TRBV2, the J gene TRBJ1-3, with D possibly TRBD1 on 5 matching bases. The CDR3 spans 15 residues. V was trimmed by 4 bases and J by 4 bases, leaving 14 bases between them. The germline CDR1 and CDR2 sequences are SNHLY and FYNNEI. The chain's CDR3 is CASSVGRQGGNTIYF. DNA for the CDR3: TGTGCCAGCAGTGTCGGAAGGCAGGGAGGAAACACCATATATTTT.

This clonotype has a handful of counts. The chain has TRBV7-2 and TRBJ2-1, with D possibly matching TRBD1 (6 bases). The ends were cut back, 1 base at V and 2 bases at J, with 12 bases in the middle. Germline loops: CDR1 SGHTA, CDR2 FQGNSA. The CDR3 has 16 residues. This CDR3 reads CASSLDQGITYNEQFF. The CDR3 bases are TGTGCCAGCAGCTTAGATCAGGGGATCACCTACAATGAGCAGTTCTTC.

The chain recombines TRBV7-8 with TRBJ1-5; no definite D call. Germline V CDR1 and CDR2: SGHVS, FQNEAQ. The CDR3 extends over 15 amino acids. Trimming took off 3 bases at V and 6 bases at J, with 15 bases between the two ends. This chain's CDR3 is CASSLAGLSGQPQHF. The CDR3 bases are TGTGCCAGCAGCTTGGCCGGGCTTTCAGGTCAGCCCCAGCATTTT.

This rearrangement joins TRBV4-3 to TRBJ2-1; 9 positions match TRBD2. The germline CDR1 and CDR2 sequences are LGHNA and YSLEER. CDR3 length equals 13 residues. J was trimmed by 9 bases and V by 3 bases; bases with no gene match: 3. The CDR3 DNA is TGCGCCAGCAGCCACGGACTAGCGTCTGAGCAGTTCTTC. Translated, it gives CASSHGLASEQFF.

V is TRBV7-9 and J is TRBJ2-1; D not certain. The germline V gene has CDR1 SEHNR and CDR2 FQNEAQ (reference sequence). Trimming stripped 5 bases from V and 5 bases from J, with 4 bases between. This CDR3 region has 11 residues. The CDR3 sequence is CASSPDNEQFF. In DNA form, the CDR3 reads TGTGCCAGCAGCCCCGACAATGAGCAGTTCTTC.

The CDR3 sequence: CAISDNSQGPYEQYV. Here the CDR3 DNA reads TGTGCCATCAGTGATAACTCGCAGGGGCCCTACGAGCAGTACGTC. The V gene is TRBV10-3, the J gene TRBJ2-7, with D maybe TRBD1 (6 bases). This CDR3 spans 15 amino acids. The V gene's germline CDR1 is ENHRY and CDR2 SYGVKD. The ends were cut back, 3 bases at V and 2 bases at J, with 14 bases in the middle.

This clonotype was counted many times. This chain links TRBV5-1 with TRBJ2-1; TRBD1 aligns across 7 bases. The CDR3 length is 11 residues. Trimming took 7 bases from V and 9 from J; bases not matched to a gene: 4. Germline CDR1 reads SGHRS; CDR2 reads YFSETQ. In DNA, the CDR3 is TGCGCCAGCGAGGGGGCTGGTGAGCAGTTCTTC. Protein product: CASEGAGEQFF.

This clonotype was detected ten times or more. V gene TRBV30 combines with J gene TRBJ1-5, with a possible D match to TRBD1 (5 bases). The germline V and J ends were trimmed by 0 bases and 8 bases, with 20 bases remaining between them. Germline CDR1 GTSNPN, CDR2 SVGIG (reference sequence). The CDR3 totals 16 residues. CDR3 sequence reads: CAWSVLAGPGNEPQHF. In DNA, the CDR3 is TGTGCCTGGAGTGTACTCGCGGGGCCGGGAAATGAGCCCCAGCATTTT. Supplemented by reference TRBV30 and TRBJ1-5, the full variable domain reads SQTIHQWPATLVQPVGSPLSLECTVEGTSNPNLYWYRQAAGRGLQLLFYSVGIGQISSEVPQNLSASRPQDRQFILSSKKLLLSDSGFYLCAWSVLAGPGNEPQHFGDGTRLSIL.

This clonotype appeared a few times. The V and J genes are TRBV6-6 and TRBJ2-7; D possibly corresponds to TRBD2 (6 bases). The CDR3 is 13 amino acids. Germline CDR1 MNHNY, CDR2 SVGAGI (reference sequence). V was clipped by 4 bases and J by 5 bases, with 12 bases between them. The CDR3 DNA reads as TGTGCCAGCAGTTCGGGAGATGGCGACGAGCAGTACTTC. Protein: CASSSGDGDEQYF.

The chain recombines TRBV6-6 with TRBJ2-3; D is unclear. Germline V gene lookup returns CDR1 MNHNY and CDR2 SVGAGI (reference sequence). Between the trimmed V and J ends, which lost 7 bases and 3 bases, there was a span of 5 bases. CDR3 length: 11 residues. The CDR3 DNA is TGTGCCAGCAAAGCTACAGATACGCAGTATTTT. Residues: CASKATDTQYF.

V is TRBV7-2 and J is TRBJ2-7; 10 bases are a match to TRBD2. CDR1 and CDR2 (germline): SGHTA, FQGNSA. J lost 6 bases, V lost 5 bases, and 10 bases had no gene match. The CDR3 is made up of 15 amino acids. CDR3 nucleotide sequence: TGTGCCAGCAGCCTATTACCTAGCGGGAGTTTCGAGCAGTACTTC. Its protein is CASSLLPSGSFEQYF.

Many counts were recorded for this clonotype. The chain recombines TRBV21-1 with TRBJ2-1. TRBV21-1 is noted as a pseudogene. CDR3 length: 15 amino acids. In nucleotides, the CDR3 is TGTGCCAGCAGTTGGACCTTGAGCTCCTACAATGAGCAGTTCTTC. It specifies CASSWTLSSYNEQFF.

Details on this clonotype: One end of the junction is discordant with germline, which a read error may explain. This rearrangement joins TRBV14 to TRBJ2-7; TRBD2 is a possible D gene (5 bases). CDR3 length equals 17 residues. Germline V gives CDR1 SGHDN, CDR2 FVKESK. For the CDR3, the DNA is TGTGTCAGCAGCCAAGGATGGCTGAGAGACGGGGCCTACGAGCAGTACTTC. Its translation is CVSSQGWLRDGAYEQYF.

This clonotype has just a few counts. J is TRBJ2-1 and V is TRBV11-3; no clear D. The CDR3 has 13 amino acids. Trimming left V 4 bases short and J 6 bases short, with 10 bases between. Germline CDR1 is SGHNT and CDR2 is YENEEA. The CDR3 loop is CASSSAILNEQFF. CDR3 nucleotide sequence: TGTGCCAGCAGCTCGGCTATCCTCAATGAGCAGTTCTTC.

This clonotype was counted ten times or more. J is TRBJ2-1 and V is TRBV24-1; unclear D gene. The CDR3 consists of 14 residues. Germline CDR1 is KGHDR and CDR2 is SFDVKD. V was pared by 0 bases and J by 7 bases, with 9 bases between. CDR3 amino acids: CATSDLEVVNEQFF. The CDR3 region has the DNA TGTGCCACCAGTGATTTGGAGGTGGTGAATGAGCAGTTCTTC.

Remarks on this clonotype: The junction departs from the called germline gene at one end, perhaps through a read error. This chain uses TRBV4-3 with TRBJ1-2; D gene unclear. This CDR3 has 15 amino acids. Looked up from germline, CDR1 is LGHNA and CDR2 is YSLEER. The CDR3 protein is CVSSQEPGPNYGYTF. CDR3 bases: TGCGTCAGCAGCCAAGAACCAGGCCCCAACTATGGCTACACCTTC.

CDR3 amino acids: CAWSGYTGELFF. DNA of the CDR3: TGTGCCTGGAGTGGGTACACCGGGGAGCTGTTTTTT. The chain links TRBV30 to TRBJ2-2; D remains unclear. Trimming took off 1 base at V and 3 bases at J, with 3 bases between the two ends. From germline, CDR1 is GTSNPN and CDR2 SVGIG (reference sequence). This CDR3 spans 12 amino acids.

Only a few counts were recorded for this clonotype. This rearrangement joins TRBV3-1 to TRBJ2-1; maybe TRBD2 (5 bases). Trimming removed 1 base from V and 10 bases from J, with 20 bases in between. The CDR3 has 16 amino acids. Per germline, CDR1 LGHDT and CDR2 YNNKEL (reference sequence). CDR3: CASSQGGGRALREQFF. In DNA form, the CDR3 reads TGTGCCAGCAGCCAAGGGGGTGGGAGAGCCCTTCGGGAGCAGTTCTTC.

Comment on this clonotype: This could be a read error, since a much larger clone is one nucleotide away. The chain couples TRBV7-2 to TRBJ1-1; 7 bases fit TRBD1. CDR3 length equals 14 residues. CDR1 is SGHTA and CDR2 is FQGNSA in the germline V gene. In DNA form, the CDR3 reads TGTGCCAGCGGCTTAGCGTTAGGGGGCGGTCGGGCTTTCTTT. It specifies CASGLALGGGRAFF. Full variable domain (rest looked up from reference TRBV7-2 and TRBJ1-1): GAGVSQSPSNKVTEKGKDVELRCDPISGHTALYWYRQSLGQGLEFLIYFQGNSAPDKSGLPSDRFSAERTGGSVSTLTIQRTQQEDSAVYLCASGLALGGGRAFFGQGTRLTVV.

This clonotype was seen a few times. The rearrangement links TRBV12-3 or TRBV12-4 to TRBJ2-7; the D gene is possibly TRBD1 (6 bases). The V gene lost 5 bases and the J gene lost 1 base, with 27 bases spanning the gap. The CDR3 sequence is 19 residues long. The CDR3 loop is CASSPPPGQVKLRSYEQYF. The CDR3 DNA follows: TGTGCCAGCAGTCCGCCTCCGGGACAAGTTAAACTTCGATCCTACGAGCAGTACTTC.

This clonotype was observed a handful of times. The rearrangement links TRBV7-6 to TRBJ2-3, with D possibly matching TRBD2 (5 bases). CDR1 is SGHVS, CDR2 FNYEAQ, per germline. The V and J ends lost 2 bases and 0 bases respectively, with 18 bases between them. The CDR3 spans 18 residues. The DNA for the CDR3 is TGTGCCAGCAGCTTAAAAGGTTTGTGGGAGTGGAGCACAGATACGCAGTATTTT. The encoded protein is CASSLKGLWEWSTDTQYF.

This clonotype was detected a few times. This chain links TRBV6-1 with TRBJ1-2; D remains ambiguous. The CDR3 runs to 15 residues. With 1 base removed from V and 1 base from J, the gap between germline ends came to 10 bases. The germline V gene encodes CDR1 MNHNS and CDR2 SASEGT. The CDR3 spells CASSEGGGFNYGYTF. CDR3 nucleotide sequence: TGTGCCAGCAGTGAAGGAGGAGGTTTTAACTATGGCTACACCTTC.

This clonotype was seen ten or more times. The chain carries TRBV5-6 and TRBJ2-2; no definite D call. V dropped 2 bases and J dropped 3 bases, with 8 bases sitting between them. The CDR3 is 14 amino acids. CDR1 SGHDT and CDR2 YYEEEE come from the germline V gene. CDR3 sequence: CASSLALDTGELFF. DNA of the CDR3: TGTGCCAGCAGCTTAGCTCTGGACACCGGGGAGCTGTTTTTT.

This clonotype has only a few counts. The chain carries TRBV29-1 and TRBJ2-5; the D is unclear. Between the trimmed V and J ends, which lost 3 bases and 4 bases, there was a span of 9 bases. CDR1 and CDR2 from the germline V gene are SQVTM and ANQGSEA. The CDR3 is 12 amino acids. The CDR3 here is CSVEVSTETQYF. The DNA for the CDR3 is TGCAGCGTTGAGGTCTCGACAGAGACCCAGTACTTC.